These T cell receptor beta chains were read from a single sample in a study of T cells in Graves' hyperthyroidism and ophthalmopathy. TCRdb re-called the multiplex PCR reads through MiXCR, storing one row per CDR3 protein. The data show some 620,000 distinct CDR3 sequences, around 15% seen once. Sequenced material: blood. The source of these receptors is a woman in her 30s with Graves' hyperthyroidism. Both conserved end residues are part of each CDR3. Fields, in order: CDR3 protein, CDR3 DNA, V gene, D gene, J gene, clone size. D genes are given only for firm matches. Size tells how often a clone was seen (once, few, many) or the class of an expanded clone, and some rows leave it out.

CASSLGSAEGDTQYF | TGTGCCAGCAGCTTGGGCAGCGCGGAGGGAGATACGCAGTATTTT | TRBV13 | NA | TRBJ2-3 | many
CASSLGSRYGYTF | TGTGCCAGCAGTTTGGGCTCGAGGTATGGCTACACCTTC | TRBV12-3/TRBV12-4 | NA | TRBJ1-2 | many
CASSLDVQVKEGEQFF | TGTGCCAGCAGCTTAGATGTTCAGGTTAAGGAGGGTGAGCAGTTCTTC | TRBV7-9 | NA | TRBJ2-1 | NA
CASSLQGRGETQYF | TGTGCCAGCAGTTTGCAGGGGCGGGGAGAGACCCAGTACTTC | TRBV28 | NA | TRBJ2-5 | many
CSARDEGASGRGNTDTQYF | TGCAGTGCTAGAGATGAGGGGGCCAGCGGGAGGGGCAACACAGATACGCAGTATTTT | TRBV20-1 | TRBD2 | TRBJ2-3 | few
CASSLRGQGNTGELFF | TGCGCCAGCAGCTTGAGGGGACAGGGAAACACCGGGGAGCTGTTTTTT | TRBV5-1 | TRBD1 | TRBJ2-2 | NA
CSVELVSADRGQYEQYF | TGCAGCGTTGAGTTGGTGTCTGCGGACAGGGGGCAATACGAGCAGTACTTC | TRBV29-1 | TRBD1 | TRBJ2-7 | many
CASSPEGVGANVLTF | TGTGCCAGCAGTCCGGAGGGGGTAGGGGCCAACGTCCTGACTTTC | TRBV2 | NA | TRBJ2-6 | NA
CASSFRLAGGYNEQFF | TGCGCCAGCAGCTTTCGGCTAGCGGGAGGCTACAATGAGCAGTTCTTC | TRBV5-1 | TRBD2 | TRBJ2-1 | NA
CSVGSRSSGIQSEQYF | TGCAGCGTCGGGTCCAGATCTAGCGGGATACAAAGCGAGCAGTACTTC | TRBV29-1 | TRBD2 | TRBJ2-7 | NA
CASSSQRGLAGRETQYF | TGTGCCAGCAGCTCCCAACGCGGACTAGCGGGACGGGAGACCCAGTACTTC | TRBV5-4 | TRBD2 | TRBJ2-5 | few
CASSNPGPTNTEAFF | TGTGCCAGTTCGAACCCGGGACCGACGAACACTGAAGCTTTCTTT | TRBV11-2 | NA | TRBJ1-1 | once
CASIGGLGRGYTF | TGTGCCAGCATTGGGGGGCTTGGGAGAGGCTACACCTTC | TRBV28 | NA | TRBJ1-2 | few
CASTRAGTGVGNQPQHF | TGTGCCAGCACCCGCGCCGGGACAGGGGTAGGGAATCAGCCCCAGCATTTT | TRBV28 | TRBD1 | TRBJ1-5 | many
CASSYAEAAGANVLTF | TGTGCCAGCAGTTACGCCGAAGCGGCTGGGGCCAACGTCCTGACTTTC | TRBV6-5 | NA | TRBJ2-6 | NA
CASSLIGQGVKIEAFF | TGTGCCAGCAGTTTAATTGGCCAGGGGGTAAAAATTGAAGCTTTCTTT | TRBV28 | TRBD1 | TRBJ1-1 | NA
CSASGVYEQYF | TGCAGTGCTAGTGGGGTCTACGAGCAGTACTTC | TRBV20-1 | NA | TRBJ2-7 | many
CASRDRGDTQYF | TGTGCCAGCAGGGACAGGGGGGATACGCAGTATTTT | TRBV2 | TRBD1 | TRBJ2-3 | few
CASSPPLMGLGAFF | TGTGCCAGCTCACCACCTCTGATGGGGCTCGGAGCTTTCTTT | TRBV18 | NA | TRBJ1-1 | few
CASGTGYGYGYTF | TGTGCCAGTGGGACAGGGTACGGCTATGGCTACACCTTC | TRBV19 | TRBD1 | TRBJ1-2 | NA
CSARVELNQPQHF | TGCAGTGCTAGAGTGGAGTTGAATCAGCCCCAGCATTTT | TRBV20-1 | NA | TRBJ1-5 | many
CASRTHQGAGELFF | TGTGCCAGCAGAACCCATCAGGGGGCCGGGGAGCTGTTTTTT | TRBV6-2/TRBV6-3 | TRBD1 | TRBJ2-2 | many
CASRPTSAHTQYF | TGTGCCAGCAGACCCACTAGCGCCCATACGCAGTATTTT | TRBV6-5 | TRBD2 | TRBJ2-3 | many
CASSISSSGSSYEQYF | TGTGCCAGTAGTATAAGTTCTAGCGGGAGCTCCTACGAGCAGTACTTC | TRBV19 | TRBD2 | TRBJ2-7 | few
CASSLVATRDTGELFF | TGTGCCAGCAGCTTAGTAGCGACTAGGGACACCGGGGAGCTGTTTTTT | TRBV7-2 | NA | TRBJ2-2 | few